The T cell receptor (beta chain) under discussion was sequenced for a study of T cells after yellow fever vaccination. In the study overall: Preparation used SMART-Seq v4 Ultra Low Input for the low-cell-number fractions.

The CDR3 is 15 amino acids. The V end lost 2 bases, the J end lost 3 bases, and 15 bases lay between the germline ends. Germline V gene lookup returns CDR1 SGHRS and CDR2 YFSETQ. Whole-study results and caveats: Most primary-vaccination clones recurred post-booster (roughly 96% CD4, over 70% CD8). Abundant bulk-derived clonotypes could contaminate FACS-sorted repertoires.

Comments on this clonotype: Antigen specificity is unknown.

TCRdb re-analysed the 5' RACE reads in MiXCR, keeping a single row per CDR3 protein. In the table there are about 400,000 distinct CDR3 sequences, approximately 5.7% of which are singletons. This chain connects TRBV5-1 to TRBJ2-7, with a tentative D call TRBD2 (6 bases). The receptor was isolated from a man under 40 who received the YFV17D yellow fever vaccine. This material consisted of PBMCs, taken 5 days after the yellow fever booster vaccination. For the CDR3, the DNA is TGCGCCAGCAGCTTTGAAGGTAGCGGCAACTACGAGCAGTACTTC. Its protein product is CASSFEGSGNYEQYF.